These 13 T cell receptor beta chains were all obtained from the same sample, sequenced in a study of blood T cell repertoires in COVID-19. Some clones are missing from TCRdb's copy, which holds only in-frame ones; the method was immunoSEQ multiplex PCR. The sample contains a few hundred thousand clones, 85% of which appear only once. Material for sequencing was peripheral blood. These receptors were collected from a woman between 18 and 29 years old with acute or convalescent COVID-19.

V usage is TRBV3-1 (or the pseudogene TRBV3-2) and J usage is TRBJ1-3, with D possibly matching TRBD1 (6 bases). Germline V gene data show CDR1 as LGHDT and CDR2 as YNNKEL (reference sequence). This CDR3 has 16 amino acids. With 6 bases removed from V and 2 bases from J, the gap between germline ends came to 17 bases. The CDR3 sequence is CASSLVGGSAGNTIYF. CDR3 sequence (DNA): TGTGCCAGCAGTCTAGTAGGGGGTTCGGCTGGAAACACCATATATTTT.

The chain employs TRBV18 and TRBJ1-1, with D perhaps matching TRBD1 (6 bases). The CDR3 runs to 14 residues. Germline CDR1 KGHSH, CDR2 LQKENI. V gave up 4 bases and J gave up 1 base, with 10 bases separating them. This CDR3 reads CASSLLDRNTEAFF. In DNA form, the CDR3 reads TGTGCCAGCTCACTTTTGGACAGGAACACTGAAGCTTTCTTT.

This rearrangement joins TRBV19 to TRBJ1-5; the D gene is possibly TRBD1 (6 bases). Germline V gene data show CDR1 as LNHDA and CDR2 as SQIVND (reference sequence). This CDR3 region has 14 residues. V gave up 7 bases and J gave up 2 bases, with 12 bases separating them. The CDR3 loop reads CASMKQGGNQPQHF. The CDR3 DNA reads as TGTGCCAGTATGAAACAGGGAGGCAATCAGCCCCAGCATTTT. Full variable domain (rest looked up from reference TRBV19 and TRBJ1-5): DGGITQSPKYLFRKEGQNVTLSCEQNLNHDAMYWYRQDPGQGLRLIYYSQIVNDFQKGDIAEGYSVSREKKESFPLTVTSAQKNPTAFYLCASMKQGGNQPQHFGDGTRLSIL.

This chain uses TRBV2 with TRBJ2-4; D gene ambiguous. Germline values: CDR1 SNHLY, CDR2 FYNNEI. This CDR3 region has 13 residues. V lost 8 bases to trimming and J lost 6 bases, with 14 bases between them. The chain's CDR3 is CASGPQTGNIQYF. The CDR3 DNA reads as TGTGCCAGCGGGCCCCAGACCGGAAACATTCAGTACTTC.

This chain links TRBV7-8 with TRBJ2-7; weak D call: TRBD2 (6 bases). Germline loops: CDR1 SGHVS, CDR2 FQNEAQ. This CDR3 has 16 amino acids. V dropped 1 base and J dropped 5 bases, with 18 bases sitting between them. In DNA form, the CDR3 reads TGTGCCAGCAGCTTAGGTAGGAGGGCCCGTATTCACGAGCAGTACTTC. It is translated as CASSLGRRARIHEQYF.

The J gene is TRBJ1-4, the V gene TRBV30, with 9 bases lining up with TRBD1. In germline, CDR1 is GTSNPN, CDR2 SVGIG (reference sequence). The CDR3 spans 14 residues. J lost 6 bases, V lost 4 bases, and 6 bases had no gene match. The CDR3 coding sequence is TGTGCCTGGAAAACCGGGACAGGGTATGAAAAACTGTTTTTT. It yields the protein CAWKTGTGYEKLFF. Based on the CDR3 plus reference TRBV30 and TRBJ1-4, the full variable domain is SQTIHQWPATLVQPVGSPLSLECTVEGTSNPNLYWYRQAAGRGLQLLFYSVGIGQISSEVPQNLSASRPQDRQFILSSKKLLLSDSGFYLCAWKTGTGYEKLFFGSGTQLSVL.

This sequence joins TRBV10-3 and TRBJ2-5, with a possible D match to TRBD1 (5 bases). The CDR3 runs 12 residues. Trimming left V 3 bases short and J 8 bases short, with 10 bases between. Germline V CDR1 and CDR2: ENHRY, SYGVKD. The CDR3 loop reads CAISDGHCTQYF. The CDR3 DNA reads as TGTGCCATCAGTGACGGACACTGTACCCAGTACTTC.

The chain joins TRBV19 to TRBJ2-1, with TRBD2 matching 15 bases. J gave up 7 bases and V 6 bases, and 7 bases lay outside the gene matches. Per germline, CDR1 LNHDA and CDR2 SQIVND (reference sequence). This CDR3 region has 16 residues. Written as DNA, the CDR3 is TGTGCCAGTAGCCGGACTAGCGGGGGGGTAAGGAATGAGCAGTTCTTC. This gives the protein CASSRTSGGVRNEQFF.

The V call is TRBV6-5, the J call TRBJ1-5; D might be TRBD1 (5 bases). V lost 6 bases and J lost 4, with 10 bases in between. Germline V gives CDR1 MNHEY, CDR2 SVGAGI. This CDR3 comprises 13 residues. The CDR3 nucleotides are TGTGCCAGCAGGGACAAAATAAATCAGCCCCAGCATTTT. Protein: CASRDKINQPQHF.

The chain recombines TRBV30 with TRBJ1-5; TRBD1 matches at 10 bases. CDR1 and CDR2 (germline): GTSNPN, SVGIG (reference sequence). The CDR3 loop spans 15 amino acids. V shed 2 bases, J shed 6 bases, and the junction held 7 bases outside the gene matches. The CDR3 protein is CAWSPTGQGFQPQHF. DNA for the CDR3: TGTGCCTGGAGTCCGACGGGACAGGGGTTTCAGCCCCAGCATTTT.

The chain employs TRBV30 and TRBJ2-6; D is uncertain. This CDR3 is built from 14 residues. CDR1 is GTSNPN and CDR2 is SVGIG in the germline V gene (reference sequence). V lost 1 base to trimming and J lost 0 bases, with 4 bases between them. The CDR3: CAWSASSGANVLTF. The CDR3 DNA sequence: TGTGCCTGGAGTGCCTCCTCTGGGGCCAACGTCCTGACTTTC. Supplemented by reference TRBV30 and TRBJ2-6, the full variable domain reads SQTIHQWPATLVQPVGSPLSLECTVEGTSNPNLYWYRQAAGRGLQLLFYSVGIGQISSEVPQNLSASRPQDRQFILSSKKLLLSDSGFYLCAWSASSGANVLTFGAGSRLTVL.

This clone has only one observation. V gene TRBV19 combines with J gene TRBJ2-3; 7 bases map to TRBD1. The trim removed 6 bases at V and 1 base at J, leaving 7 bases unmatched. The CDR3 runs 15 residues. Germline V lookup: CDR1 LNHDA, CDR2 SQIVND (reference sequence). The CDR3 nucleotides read TGTGCCAGTAGAGAGGGGGCGTTGGGCACAGATACGCAGTATTTT. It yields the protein CASREGALGTDTQYF.

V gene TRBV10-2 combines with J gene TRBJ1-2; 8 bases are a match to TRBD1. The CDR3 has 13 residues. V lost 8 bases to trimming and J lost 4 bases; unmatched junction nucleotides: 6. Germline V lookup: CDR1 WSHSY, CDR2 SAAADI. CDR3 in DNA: TGCGCCAGCGCAGGGGGCGAGGGCTATGGCTACACCTTC. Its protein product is CASAGGEGYGYTF.